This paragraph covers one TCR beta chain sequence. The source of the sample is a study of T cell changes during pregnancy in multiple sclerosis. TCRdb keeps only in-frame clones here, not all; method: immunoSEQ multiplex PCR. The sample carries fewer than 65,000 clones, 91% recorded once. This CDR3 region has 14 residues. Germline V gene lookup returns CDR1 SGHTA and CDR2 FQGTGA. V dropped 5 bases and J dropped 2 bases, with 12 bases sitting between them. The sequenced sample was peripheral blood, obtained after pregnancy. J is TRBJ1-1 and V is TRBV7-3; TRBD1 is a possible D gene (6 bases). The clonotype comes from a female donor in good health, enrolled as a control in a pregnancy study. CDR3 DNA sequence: TGTGCCAGCAGCATGGACAGTTCTAACACTGAAGCTTTCTTT. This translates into CASSMDSSNTEAFF.